This TCR beta chain was sequenced in a study of blood T cell repertoires in COVID-19. For the study at large: Material from acute and convalescent COVID-19 was sourced from the United States, Italy and Spain. Sample material is recorded as cDNA or gDNA derived from T cells, B-cell-depleted T cells, or PBMCs.

In the authors' workflow: Estimation of nucleated cell counts relied on the amplification of reference gene primers. Measured with immunoSEQ multiplex PCR; TCRdb has only the in-frame clones, and not every one. The V and J calls and clone size come from that table; D and trimming were worked out from the DNA. This sample has some 380,000 clones, with 90% found just once. The source of this sequence is a man in his late teens or twenties with active or convalescent COVID-19. The sequenced sample was peripheral blood.

CDR3 sequence reads: CASSELELQHF. The DNA for the CDR3 is TGTGCCAGCAGTGAATTGGAGCTCCAGCATTTT. V gene TRBV6-1 combines with J gene TRBJ1-5; D is unresolved. Per the germline V gene, CDR1 is MNHNS and CDR2 is SASEGT. The CDR3 consists of 11 residues. V dropped 2 bases and J dropped 12 bases, with 8 bases sitting between them.